This is a list of T cell receptor beta chains from one sample in a study of blood T cell repertoires in COVID-19. Libraries were prepared by immunoSEQ multiplex PCR; TCRdb keeps only in-frame clonotypes and omits some of them. Of more than 110,000 clones listed, roughly four fifths are singletons. Sequencing input: peripheral blood. The receptors come from a human donor in a cohort sampled during active COVID-19. Both conserved end residues are part of each CDR3. The D gene is left open where the match is weak. Size tells how often a clone was seen (once, few, many) or the class of an expanded clone, and some rows leave it out.

J gene: TRBJ1-5; V gene: TRBV9; clone size: .; D gene: .; CDR3 DNA: TGTGCCAGCAGCGATGGGACTGGTGGTCGGCCCCAGCATTTT; CDR3 protein: CASSDGTGGRPQHF
J gene: TRBJ1-5; V gene: TRBV27; clone size: .; D gene: .; CDR3 DNA: TGTGCCAGCCGCCCAGCAGGGGTGATTCAGCCCCAGCATTTT; CDR3 protein: CASRPAGVIQPQHF
J gene: TRBJ1-2; V gene: TRBV11-2; clone size: once; D gene: .; CDR3 DNA: TGTGCCAGCAGCTCGCAGGGGAGCTATGGCTACACCTTC; CDR3 protein: CASSSQGSYGYTF
J gene: TRBJ1-5; V gene: TRBV10-2; clone size: .; D gene: .; CDR3 DNA: TGCGCCAGCAGTGTAGGCAGGGGTGGGAATCAGCCCCAGCATTTT; CDR3 protein: CASSVGRGGNQPQHF
J gene: TRBJ2-5; V gene: TRBV5-6; clone size: .; D gene: TRBD1; CDR3 DNA: TGTGCCAGCAGCTTATGGACAGGGCGCCAAGAGACCCAGTACTTC; CDR3 protein: CASSLWTGRQETQYF
J gene: TRBJ2-2; V gene: TRBV6-5; clone size: .; D gene: .; CDR3 DNA: TGTGCCAGCAGACCCCCGGGGAGCGGGGAGCTGTTTTTT; CDR3 protein: CASRPPGSGELFF
J gene: TRBJ2-3; V gene: TRBV3-1/TRBV3-2; clone size: .; D gene: .; CDR3 DNA: TGTGCCAGCAGCCGGAGGGCGGCTAGCACAGATACGCAGTATTTT; CDR3 protein: CASSRRAASTDTQYF
J gene: TRBJ1-6; V gene: TRBV6-5; clone size: .; D gene: TRBD1; CDR3 DNA: TGTGCCAGCAGTCGACGACAGGGGGGGACACCCCTCCACTTT; CDR3 protein: CASSRRQGGTPLHF
J gene: TRBJ2-2; V gene: TRBV5-1; clone size: .; D gene: TRBD1; CDR3 DNA: TGCGCCAGCAGCTTTGGGGGAATTACGAGACAGGGCCCCACCGGGGAGCTGTTTTTT; CDR3 protein: CASSFGGITRQGPTGELFF
J gene: TRBJ1-2; V gene: TRBV2; clone size: .; D gene: .; CDR3 DNA: TGTGCCACTGCCCGCAGGGAGGCAGACTATGGCTACACCTTC; CDR3 protein: CATARREADYGYTF